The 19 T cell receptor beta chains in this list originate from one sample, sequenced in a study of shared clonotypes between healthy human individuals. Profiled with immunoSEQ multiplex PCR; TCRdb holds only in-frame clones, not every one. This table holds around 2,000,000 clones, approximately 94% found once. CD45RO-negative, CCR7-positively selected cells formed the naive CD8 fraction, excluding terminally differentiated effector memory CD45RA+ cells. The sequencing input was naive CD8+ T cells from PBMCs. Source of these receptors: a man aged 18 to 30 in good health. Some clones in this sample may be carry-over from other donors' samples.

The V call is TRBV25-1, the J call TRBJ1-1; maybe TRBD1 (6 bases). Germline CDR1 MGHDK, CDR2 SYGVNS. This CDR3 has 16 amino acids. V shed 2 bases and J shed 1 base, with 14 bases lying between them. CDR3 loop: CASSEVGGGPNTEAFF. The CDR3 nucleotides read TGTGCCAGCAGTGAAGTTGGTGGGGGGCCGAACACTGAAGCTTTCTTT. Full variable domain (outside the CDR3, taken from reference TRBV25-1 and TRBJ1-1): EADIYQTPRYLVIGTGKKITLECSQTMGHDKMYWYQQDPGMELHLIHYSYGVNSTEKGDLSSESTVSRIRTEHFPLTLESARPSHTSQYLCASSEVGGGPNTEAFFGQGTRLTVV.

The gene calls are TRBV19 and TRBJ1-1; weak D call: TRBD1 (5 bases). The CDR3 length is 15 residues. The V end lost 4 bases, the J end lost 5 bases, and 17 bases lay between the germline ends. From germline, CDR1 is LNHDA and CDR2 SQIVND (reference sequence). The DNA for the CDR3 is TGTGCCAGTAGTAACCGGGCCTTGGGGGGTACTGAAGCTTTCTTT. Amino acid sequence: CASSNRALGGTEAFF.

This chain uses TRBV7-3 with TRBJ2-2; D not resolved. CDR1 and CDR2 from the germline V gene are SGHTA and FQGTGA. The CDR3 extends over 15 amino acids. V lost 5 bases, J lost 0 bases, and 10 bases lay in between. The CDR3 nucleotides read TGTGCCAGCAGCGCGGACGGACCGAACACCGGGGAGCTGTTTTTT. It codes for CASSADGPNTGELFF.

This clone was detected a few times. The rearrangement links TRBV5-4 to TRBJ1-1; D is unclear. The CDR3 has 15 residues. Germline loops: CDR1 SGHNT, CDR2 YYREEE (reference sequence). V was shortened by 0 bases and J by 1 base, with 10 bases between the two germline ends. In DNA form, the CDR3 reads TGTGCCAGCAGCTTGGAACGAGGTGAGAACACTGAAGCTTTCTTT. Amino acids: CASSLERGENTEAFF.

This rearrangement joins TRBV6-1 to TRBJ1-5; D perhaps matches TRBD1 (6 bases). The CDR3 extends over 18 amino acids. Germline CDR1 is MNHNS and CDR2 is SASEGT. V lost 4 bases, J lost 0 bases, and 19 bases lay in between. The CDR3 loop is CASSGEDGQPYSNQPQHF. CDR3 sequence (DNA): TGTGCCAGCAGTGGGGAGGATGGACAGCCCTATAGCAATCAGCCCCAGCATTTT.

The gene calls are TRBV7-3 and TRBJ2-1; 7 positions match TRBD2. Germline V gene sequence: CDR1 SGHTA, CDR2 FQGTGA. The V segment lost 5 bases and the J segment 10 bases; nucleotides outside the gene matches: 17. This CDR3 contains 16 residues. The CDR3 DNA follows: TGTGCCAGCAGCCCTAACTTAGCGGGCCGACGGGACGAGCAGTTCTTC. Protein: CASSPNLAGRRDEQFF.

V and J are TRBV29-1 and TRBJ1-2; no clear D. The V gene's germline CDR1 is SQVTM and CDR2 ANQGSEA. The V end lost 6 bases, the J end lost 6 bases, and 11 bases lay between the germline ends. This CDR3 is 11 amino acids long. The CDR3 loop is CSVGFLNGYTF. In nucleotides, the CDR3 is TGCAGCGTCGGATTCTTAAATGGCTACACCTTC. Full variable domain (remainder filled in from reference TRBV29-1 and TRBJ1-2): SAVISQKPSRDICQRGTSLTIQCQVDSQVTMMFWYRQQPGQSLTLIATANQGSEATYESGFVIDKFPISRPNLTFSTLTVSNMSPEDSSIYLCSVGFLNGYTFGSGTRLTVV.

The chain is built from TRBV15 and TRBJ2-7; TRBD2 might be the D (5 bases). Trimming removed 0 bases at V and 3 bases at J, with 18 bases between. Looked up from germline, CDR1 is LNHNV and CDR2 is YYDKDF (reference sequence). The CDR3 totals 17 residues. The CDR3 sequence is CATSRDSSLAFRYEQYF. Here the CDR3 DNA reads TGTGCCACCAGCAGAGATTCTAGCCTAGCCTTCCGCTACGAGCAGTACTTC.

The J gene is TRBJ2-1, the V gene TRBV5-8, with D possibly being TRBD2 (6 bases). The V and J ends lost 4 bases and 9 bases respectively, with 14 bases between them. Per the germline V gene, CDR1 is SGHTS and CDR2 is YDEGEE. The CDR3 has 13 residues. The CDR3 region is CASSPTGVPEQFF. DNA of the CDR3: TGTGCCAGCAGCCCGACGGGGGTACCTGAGCAGTTCTTC.

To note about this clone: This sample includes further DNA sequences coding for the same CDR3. CDR3 loop: CASSLTVSNQPQHF. CDR3 coding DNA: TGTGCCAGCAGTTTGACAGTGAGCAATCAGCCCCAGCATTTT. The rearrangement uses TRBV27 and TRBJ1-5; weak D call: TRBD1 (5 bases). Trimming removed 3 bases from V and 1 base from J, with 7 bases in between. The length of the CDR3 is 14 residues. Germline V gene data show CDR1 as MNHEY and CDR2 as SMNVEV (reference sequence).

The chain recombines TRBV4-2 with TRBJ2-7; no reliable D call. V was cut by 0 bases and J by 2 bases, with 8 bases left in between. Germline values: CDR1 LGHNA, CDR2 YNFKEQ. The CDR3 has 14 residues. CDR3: CASSQDVGTYEQYF. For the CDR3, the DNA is TGTGCCAGCAGCCAAGATGTTGGCACCTACGAGCAGTACTTC.

The CDR3 region has the DNA TGTGCCAGCAGCTGGGGACAGCTAAAAGAGACCCAGTACTTC. Protein product: CASSWGQLKETQYF. This chain connects TRBV9 to TRBJ2-5, with TRBD1 matching 7 bases. CDR1 and CDR2 (germline): SGDLS, YYNGEE. V lost 4 bases, J lost 3 bases, and 6 bases stayed unmatched. The CDR3 loop spans 14 amino acids. Together with reference TRBV9 and TRBJ2-5, the CDR3 gives the full variable domain: DSGVTQTPKHLITATGQRVTLRCSPRSGDLSVYWYQQSLDQGLQFLIQYYNGEERAKGNILERFSAQQFPDLHSELNLSSLELGDSALYFCASSWGQLKETQYFGPGTRLLVL.

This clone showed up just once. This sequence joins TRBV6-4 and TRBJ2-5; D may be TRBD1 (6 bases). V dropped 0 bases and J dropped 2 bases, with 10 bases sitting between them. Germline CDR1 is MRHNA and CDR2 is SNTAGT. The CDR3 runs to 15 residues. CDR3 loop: CASSDSNRVQETQYF. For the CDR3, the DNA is TGTGCCAGCAGTGACTCCAACAGGGTACAAGAGACCCAGTACTTC.

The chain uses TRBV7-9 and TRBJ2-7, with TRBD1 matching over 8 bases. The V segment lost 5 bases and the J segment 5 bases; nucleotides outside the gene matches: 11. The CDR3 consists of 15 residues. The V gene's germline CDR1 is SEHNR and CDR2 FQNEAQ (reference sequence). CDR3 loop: CASSAPLQGADEQYF. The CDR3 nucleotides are TGTGCCAGCAGCGCCCCCCTCCAGGGGGCCGACGAGCAGTACTTC.

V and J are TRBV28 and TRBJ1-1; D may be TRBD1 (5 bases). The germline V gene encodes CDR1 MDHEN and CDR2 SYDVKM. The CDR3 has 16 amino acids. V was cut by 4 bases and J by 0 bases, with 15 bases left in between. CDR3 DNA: TGTGCCAGCAGTTCAGGGCGACGGCTTATGAACACTGAAGCTTTCTTT. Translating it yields CASSSGRRLMNTEAFF.

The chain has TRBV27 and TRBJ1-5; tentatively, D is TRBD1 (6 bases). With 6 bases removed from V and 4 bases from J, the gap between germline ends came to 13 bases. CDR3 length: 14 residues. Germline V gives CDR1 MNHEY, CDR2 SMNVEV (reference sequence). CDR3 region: CASRPGHTNQPQHF. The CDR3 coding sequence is TGTGCCAGCAGGCCGGGACACACTAATCAGCCCCAGCATTTT.

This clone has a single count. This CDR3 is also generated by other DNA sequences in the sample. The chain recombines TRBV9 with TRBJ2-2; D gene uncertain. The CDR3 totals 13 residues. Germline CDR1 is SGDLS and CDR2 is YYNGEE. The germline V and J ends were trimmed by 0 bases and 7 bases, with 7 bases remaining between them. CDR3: CASSVVLGGELFF. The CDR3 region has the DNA TGTGCCAGCAGCGTAGTCCTGGGCGGGGAGCTGTTTTTT.

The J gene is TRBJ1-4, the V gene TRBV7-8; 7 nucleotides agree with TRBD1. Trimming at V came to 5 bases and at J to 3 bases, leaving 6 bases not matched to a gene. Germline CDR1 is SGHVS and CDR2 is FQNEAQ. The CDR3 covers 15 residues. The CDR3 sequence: CASSPDRDPNEKLFF. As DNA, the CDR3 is TGTGCCAGCAGCCCCGACAGGGACCCTAATGAAAAACTGTTTTTT.

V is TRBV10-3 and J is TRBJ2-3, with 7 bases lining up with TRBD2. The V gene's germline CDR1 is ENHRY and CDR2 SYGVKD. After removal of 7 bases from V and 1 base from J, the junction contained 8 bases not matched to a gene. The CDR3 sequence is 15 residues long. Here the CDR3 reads CAIKAASGGTDTQYF. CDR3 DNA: TGTGCCATCAAGGCGGCTAGCGGAGGCACAGATACGCAGTATTTT.